A few counts support the clone carrying this T cell receptor beta chain. Its antigen remains unidentified. These data belong to a study of human T cells and chemical hapten exposure. Study-level results: The study found that DPC sensitization did not change TCRs above 1 in 1000 frequency.

Per the study methods: There were a median of approximately 88,000 TCRs per sample, with a range from roughly 20,000 to 700,000. TCRdb reprocessed the RACE reads via MiXCR and lists one record per CDR3 protein. TCRdb's processing, not the authors', yielded these V and J calls. The sample has 79,000 or so distinct CDR3 sequences; 32% are singletons. Regarding time point: patch test 1, 2 weeks after DPC sensitization. Specified treatment: therapeutic diphenylcyclopropenone sensitization with weekly scalp DPC. The sequencing used whole blood, collected in connection with sensitization to the hapten diphenylcyclopropenone (DPC). The TCR sequence derives from a man aged 35 to 55 with alopecia areata. Some clones in this sample may be carry-over from other donors' samples.

The CDR3 spells CASSALSRGSQETQYF. The CDR3 coding sequence is TGTGCCAGCAGCGCCCTCTCTAGGGGCTCACAAGAGACCCAGTACTTC. The V gene is TRBV9, the J gene TRBJ2-5, with D perhaps matching TRBD1 (5 bases). Germline V gene data show CDR1 as SGDLS and CDR2 as YYNGEE. The CDR3 length is 16 residues. Trimming shortened V by 3 bases and J by 2 bases, and 17 bases separated the two germline ends.